The rows below give T cell receptor beta chains drawn from one sample of a study of OX40 agonist ivuxolimab in advanced cancers. Assay used: immunoSEQ multiplex PCR; TCRdb lists only in-frame clones, some missing. Here the sample spans approximately 40,000 clones, 70% to 90% being singletons. The sample in question was CD4+ or CD8+ T cells sorted from blood, obtained in a trial of the OX40 agonist ivuxolimab. The receptors shown here come from an adult with an advanced solid tumor such as melanoma, head and neck, liver or kidney cancer. The CDR3 runs from the conserved cysteine through the conserved F or W. The D gene is left open where the match is weak. For some rows the clone size is stated as once, few or many, or as a class when expanded; others skip it.

clone size	D gene	V gene	J gene	CDR3 protein	CDR3 DNA
-	-	TRBV4-1	TRBJ1-5	CASSQGGNGVKPQHF	TGCGCCAGCAGCCAAGGCGGGAATGGAGTCAAGCCCCAGCATTTT
-	TRBD1	TRBV5-1	TRBJ2-7	CASSYGTGDYEQYF	TGCGCCAGCAGCTACGGGACAGGGGATTACGAGCAGTACTTC
-	-	TRBV13	TRBJ2-2	CASSPGLLVTGELFF	TGTGCCAGCAGCCCGGGACTCCTCGTGACCGGGGAGCTGTTTTTT
-	-	TRBV7-2	TRBJ1-1	CASSPRGGSYSRTEAFF	TGTGCCAGCAGCCCTCGAGGGGGGTCCTATTCCCGGACTGAAGCTTTCTTT
-	-	TRBV10-3	TRBJ2-2	CAISTSLLVGVKDTGELFF	TGTGCCATATCGACAAGTCTGTTAGTGGGAGTGAAGGACACCGGGGAGCTGTTTTTT
-	-	TRBV12-5	TRBJ1-2	CASGLDSPNEGYTF	TGTGCTAGTGGTCTTGACAGTCCCAACGAGGGCTACACCTTC
-	TRBD2	TRBV9	TRBJ2-3	CASSRLAGTTDTQYF	TGTGCCAGCAGCAGATTAGCGGGCACAACAGATACGCAGTATTTT
-	-	TRBV7-2	TRBJ1-2	CASSPDSNYGYTF	TGTGCCAGCAGCCCTGACAGTAACTATGGCTACACCTTC
once	-	TRBV27	TRBJ2-1	CASSLSSYNEQFF	TGTGCCAGCAGCTTAAGCTCCTACAATGAGCAGTTCTTC
once	-	TRBV27	TRBJ2-7	CASSLLSQQGGYEQYF	TGTGCCAGCAGTTTATTATCCCAACAGGGAGGGTACGAGCAGTACTTC
-	-	TRBV11-1	TRBJ1-2	CASSLDARYGYTF	TGTGCCAGCAGCTTAGATGCCCGATATGGCTACACCTTC
-	-	TRBV5-6	TRBJ2-7	CASSTLAYYEQYF	TGTGCCAGCAGCACGCTAGCATACTACGAGCAGTACTTC
-	TRBD1	TRBV7-6	TRBJ1-1	CASSLSRRGPEAFF	TGTGCCAGCAGCTTGTCTAGGAGGGGGCCAGAAGCTTTCTTT
-	-	TRBV29-1	TRBJ2-3	CSALLRDTQYF	TGCAGCGCTCTCCTTAGGGATACGCAGTATTTT
-	TRBD1	TRBV7-9	TRBJ1-4	CASSPTGARGNEKLFF	TGTGCCAGCAGTCCGACAGGGGCGAGGGGGAATGAAAAACTGTTTTTT
-	TRBD1	TRBV4-2	TRBJ1-5	CASSQDRQGRNQPQHF	TGTGCCAGCAGCCAAGATAGACAGGGGAGGAATCAGCCCCAGCATTTT
-	TRBD1	TRBV4-1	TRBJ1-1	CASSAPGTGLVNTEAFF	TGCGCCAGCAGTGCCCCCGGGACAGGGTTGGTCAACACTGAAGCTTTCTTT
-	TRBD1	TRBV12-5	TRBJ1-1	CASGLNRGTEAFF	TGTGCTAGTGGTTTAAACAGGGGCACTGAAGCTTTCTTT
-	-	TRBV4-1	TRBJ2-7	CASSPWGGPGEQYF	TGCGCCAGCAGCCCTTGGGGGGGGCCTGGAGAGCAGTACTTC
-	TRBD1	TRBV6-5	TRBJ1-1	CASSYVAGTGGTEAFF	TGTGCCAGCAGTTACGTAGCCGGAACAGGGGGGACTGAAGCTTTCTTT
-	-	TRBV5-1	TRBJ2-2	CASSLVVGANTGELFF	TGCGCCAGCAGCTTGGTAGTGGGGGCGAACACCGGGGAGCTGTTTTTT
-	TRBD2	TRBV5-1	TRBJ2-1	CASSLALAGAIYEQFF	TGCGCCAGCAGCTTGGCGCTAGCGGGAGCGATCTATGAGCAGTTCTTC
once	-	TRBV6-5	TRBJ1-1	CASSQGPAEAFF	TGTGCCAGCAGTCAGGGGCCCGCTGAAGCTTTCTTT
few	-	TRBV9	TRBJ1-1	CASSVWGRGGNTEAFF	TGTGCCAGCAGCGTGTGGGGGCGCGGGGGGAACACTGAAGCTTTCTTT
-	-	TRBV28	TRBJ2-7	CASSFLAYEQYF	TGTGCCAGCAGTTTCCTAGCTTACGAGCAGTACTTC
-	-	TRBV27	TRBJ1-3	CASSLTANSGNTIYF	TGTGCCAGCAGTCTAACAGCTAACTCTGGAAACACCATATATTTT
few	-	TRBV7-2	TRBJ2-7	CASSLAMGTYEQYF	TGTGCCAGCAGCCTCGCCATGGGGACCTACGAGCAGTACTTC
-	-	TRBV12-5	TRBJ2-7	CASGLGIVSYEQYF	TGTGCTAGTGGTTTGGGTATCGTATCCTACGAGCAGTACTTC
-	-	TRBV5-4	TRBJ2-3	CASSWDSTDTQYF	TGTGCCAGCAGCTGGGACAGCACAGATACGCAGTATTTT
-	TRBD1	TRBV27	TRBJ2-7	CASSLKGDRLYEQYF	TGTGCCAGCAGTTTGAAGGGGGACAGATTATACGAGCAGTACTTC
-	-	TRBV6-4	TRBJ1-1	CASTQGLGENTEAFF	TGTGCCAGCACCCAGGGGCTTGGAGAGAACACTGAAGCTTTCTTT
-	-	TRBV5-8	TRBJ2-3	CASSRRGSDTQYF	TGTGCCAGCAGCCGCCGGGGATCAGATACGCAGTATTTT
-	-	TRBV30	TRBJ1-1	CAWDGTLNTEAFF	TGTGCCTGGGACGGGACGTTGAACACTGAAGCTTTCTTT
-	-	TRBV6-4	TRBJ1-3	CASSALTQVISGNTIYF	TGTGCCAGCAGTGCCCTAACACAGGTTATCTCTGGAAACACCATATATTTT
-	-	TRBV6-5	TRBJ2-2	CASSAPSGGVGELFF	TGTGCCAGCAGTGCCCCGAGTGGCGGGGTGGGGGAGCTGTTTTTT
-	TRBD2	TRBV19	TRBJ2-1	CASSISSGNEQFF	TGTGCCAGTAGCATTTCTAGCGGGAATGAGCAGTTCTTC
-	-	TRBV4-1	TRBJ2-2	CASSQVTGGTGELFF	TGCGCCAGCAGCCAAGTAACAGGAGGAACCGGGGAGCTGTTTTTT
-	TRBD2	TRBV13	TRBJ2-7	CASSLRAGDEQYF	TGTGCCAGCAGCTTACGGGCGGGAGACGAGCAGTACTTC
-	TRBD1	TRBV27	TRBJ2-7	CASSRDRGGYEQYF	TGTGCCAGCAGTCGGGACAGGGGAGGCTACGAGCAGTACTTC
-	TRBD1	TRBV5-5	TRBJ2-1	CASSSAPSHRRQGANEQFF	TGTGCCAGCAGCTCCGCCCCTTCCCATCGAAGACAGGGGGCGAATGAGCAGTTCTTC
-	-	TRBV5-1	TRBJ2-7	CASSGSYEQYF	TGCGCCAGCAGCGGTTCCTACGAGCAGTACTTC
-	TRBD2	TRBV30	TRBJ2-2	CAWSVRGGGTGELFF	TGTGCCTGGAGTGTACGGGGGGGAGGCACCGGGGAGCTGTTTTTT
-	TRBD1	TRBV7-2	TRBJ2-7	CASSDRDRGFYEQYF	TGTGCCAGCAGCGACCGGGACAGGGGCTTCTACGAGCAGTACTTC
-	-	TRBV7-9	TRBJ1-1	CASSFLGPGTEAFF	TGTGCCAGCAGCTTTTTAGGCCCAGGCACTGAAGCTTTCTTT
-	-	TRBV25-1	TRBJ1-4	CASGGPGPAANEKLFF	TGTGCCAGCGGGGGACCAGGGCCCGCGGCTAATGAAAAACTGTTTTTT
-	-	TRBV4-1	TRBJ1-5	CASSQEWGARNQPQHF	TGCGCCAGCAGCCAAGAATGGGGGGCGCGAAATCAGCCCCAGCATTTT
-	-	TRBV11-2	TRBJ2-5	CASSLMDRRTQYF	TGTGCCAGCAGCTTGATGGACCGCCGGACCCAGTACTTC
-	TRBD1	TRBV5-6	TRBJ1-2	CASSWGTGRAYGYTF	TGTGCCAGCAGCTGGGGGACAGGCCGGGCCTATGGCTACACCTTC
-	-	TRBV12-5	TRBJ1-2	CASAHMTNYGYTF	TGTGCTAGTGCCCATATGACTAACTATGGCTACACCTTC
once	-	TRBV19	TRBJ1-1	CASSMRRLNTEAFF	TGTGCCAGTAGTATGAGAAGGCTGAACACTGAAGCTTTCTTT
-	-	TRBV7-9	TRBJ2-1	CASSVGEKNEQFF	TGTGCCAGCAGCGTTGGTGAGAAGAATGAGCAGTTCTTC
once	-	TRBV6-1	TRBJ1-2	CASIHRVGSGGYTF	TGTGCCAGCATTCACCGAGTGGGTAGCGGAGGCTACACCTTC
-	-	TRBV19	TRBJ2-5	CASSTNQETQYF	TGTGCCAGTAGTACGAACCAAGAGACCCAGTACTTC
-	-	TRBV4-1	TRBJ2-2	CASSQEDLGTGELFF	TGCGCCAGCAGCCAAGAGGACCTGGGGACCGGGGAGCTGTTTTTT
once	-	TRBV7-8	TRBJ1-5	CASTIGGGNQPQHF	TGTGCCAGCACCATAGGAGGGGGCAATCAGCCCCAGCATTTT
-	-	TRBV9	TRBJ2-3	CASSPRGAAGLGTDTQYF	TGTGCCAGCAGCCCGAGGGGGGCTGCTGGGCTCGGCACAGATACGCAGTATTTT
few	-	TRBV2	TRBJ1-1	CATGQPAFF	TGTGCCACCGGACAGCCTGCTTTCTTT
-	TRBD1	TRBV10-3	TRBJ2-7	CAISESDRGRSYEQYF	TGTGCCATCAGTGAGTCTGACAGGGGCCGTTCCTACGAGCAGTACTTC
-	-	TRBV27	TRBJ2-3	CASGPFAVPYSTDTQYF	TGTGCCAGCGGTCCCTTTGCGGTACCTTATAGCACAGATACGCAGTATTTT
-	-	TRBV5-1	TRBJ2-3	CASSLEVGSTDTQYF	TGCGCCAGCAGCTTGGAGGTCGGTTCCACAGATACGCAGTATTTT